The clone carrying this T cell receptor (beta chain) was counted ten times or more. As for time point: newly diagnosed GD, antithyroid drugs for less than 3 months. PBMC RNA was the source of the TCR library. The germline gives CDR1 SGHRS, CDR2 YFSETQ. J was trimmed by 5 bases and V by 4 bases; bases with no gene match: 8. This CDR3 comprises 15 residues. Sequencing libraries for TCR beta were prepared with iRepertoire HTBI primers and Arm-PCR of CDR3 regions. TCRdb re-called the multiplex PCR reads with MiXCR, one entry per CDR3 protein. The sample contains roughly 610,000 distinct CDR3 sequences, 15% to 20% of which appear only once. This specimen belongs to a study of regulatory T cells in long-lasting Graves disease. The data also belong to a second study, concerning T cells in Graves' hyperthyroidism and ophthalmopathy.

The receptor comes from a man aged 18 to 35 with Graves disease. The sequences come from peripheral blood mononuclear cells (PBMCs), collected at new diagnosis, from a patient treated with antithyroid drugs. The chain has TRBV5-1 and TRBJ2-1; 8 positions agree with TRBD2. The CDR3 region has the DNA TGCGCCAGCAGCGCCAGCCTAGCGGGTCACAATGAGCAGTTCTTC. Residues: CASSASLAGHNEQFF.